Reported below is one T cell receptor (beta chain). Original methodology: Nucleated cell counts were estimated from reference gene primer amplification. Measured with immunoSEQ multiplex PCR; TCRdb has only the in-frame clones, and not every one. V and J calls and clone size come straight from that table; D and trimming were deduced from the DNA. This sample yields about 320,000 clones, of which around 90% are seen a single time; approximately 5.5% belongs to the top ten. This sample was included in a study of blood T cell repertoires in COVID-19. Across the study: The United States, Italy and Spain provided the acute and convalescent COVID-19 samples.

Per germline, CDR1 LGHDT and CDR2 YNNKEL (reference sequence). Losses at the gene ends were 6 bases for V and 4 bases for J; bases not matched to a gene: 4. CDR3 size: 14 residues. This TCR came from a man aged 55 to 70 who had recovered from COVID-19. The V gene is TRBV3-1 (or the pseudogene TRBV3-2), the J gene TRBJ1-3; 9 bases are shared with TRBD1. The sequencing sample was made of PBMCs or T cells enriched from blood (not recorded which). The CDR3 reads CASRRTGAGNTIYF. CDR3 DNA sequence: TGTGCCAGCAGGCGGACAGGGGCGGGAAACACCATATATTTT.